What follows is one TCR beta chain and its context. Germline assignment: CDR1 SQVTM and CDR2 ANQGSEA. The CDR3 is made up of 13 amino acids. The V segment lost 6 bases and the J segment 5 bases; nucleotides outside the gene matches: 8. The record originates from a study of blood T cell repertoires in COVID-19. Study in general: From the United States, Italy and Spain came samples of acute and convalescent COVID-19.

The data were produced by immunoSEQ multiplex PCR, yet TCRdb's version contains in-frame clones alone and is incomplete. The table lists tens of thousands of clones, roughly 89% of them singletons, with 27% in the top ten. The sequence was obtained from a man aged 50-60 years with active or convalescent COVID-19. The sequencing input was peripheral blood. The chain recombines TRBV29-1 with TRBJ1-2; 8 nucleotides align to TRBD1. The CDR3 bases are TGCAGCGTCAGGCAGGGGGCGGAGTATGGCTACACCTTC. This encodes CSVRQGAEYGYTF.